The 28 T cell receptor beta chains below come from one sample, sequenced in a study of identical twins. MiXCR was run by TCRdb on the 5' RACE reads, yielding one entry per CDR3 protein. The sample consists of 1.5 million to 2 million distinct CDR3 sequences, less than 35% of them appearing once. Sequenced input: cord blood. These receptors came from a newborn girl in good health.

Only a few counts were recorded for this clonotype. The chain combines TRBV20-1 with TRBJ2-7; TRBD2 matches at 7 bases. Germline V gene lookup returns CDR1 DFQATT and CDR2 SNEGSKA (reference sequence). The ends lost 0 bases at V and 2 bases at J; junction bases unmatched: 7. This CDR3 contains 15 residues. The CDR3, as DNA: TGCAGTGCTAGAGATTCCCAGCGGGGTACCTACGAGCAGTACTTC. The encoded protein is CSARDSQRGTYEQYF.

V gene TRBV2 combines with J gene TRBJ2-5; D remains unclear. The CDR3 loop spans 13 amino acids. Germline CDR1 is SNHLY and CDR2 is FYNNEI. Trimming removed 4 bases from V and 11 bases from J, with 17 bases in between. CDR3 DNA: TGTGCCAGCAGTGTCCAGCCTCCCTACGGGCAGTACTTC. Amino acids: CASSVQPPYGQYF.

This clonotype came up a few times. The chain employs TRBV7-2 and TRBJ1-2; D is unresolved. The V and J ends lost 1 base and 6 bases respectively, with 9 bases between them. The germline CDR1 and CDR2 sequences are SGHTA and FQGNSA. The CDR3 spans 13 residues. DNA of the CDR3: TGTGCCAGCAGCTTAGACCAGTTGCATGGCTACACCTTC. It codes for CASSLDQLHGYTF.

V is TRBV5-5 and J is TRBJ2-1, with D hard to call. The CDR3 has 12 amino acids. Trimming shortened V by 1 base and J by 5 bases, and 4 bases separated the two germline ends. Germline values: CDR1 SGHKS, CDR2 YYEKEE (reference sequence). The CDR3 here is CASSLIHNEQFF. The CDR3 DNA follows: TGTGCCAGCAGCTTGATCCACAATGAGCAGTTCTTC.

This clonotype has a count of ten or more. The CDR3 loop is CATRDRNDYGYTF. CDR3 nucleotides: TGTGCCACCCGGGACAGGAACGACTATGGCTACACCTTC. This chain connects TRBV12-3 or TRBV12-4 to TRBJ1-2; TRBD1 matches 8 bases. The CDR3 is 13 amino acids. V gave up 10 bases and J gave up 3 bases; unmatched junction bases: 7.

The chain joins TRBV3-1 to TRBJ2-7; the match to TRBD1 covers 9 bases. The V segment lost 1 base and the J segment 2 bases; nucleotides outside the gene matches: 3. Germline loops: CDR1 LGHDT, CDR2 YNNKEL (reference sequence). CDR3 length: 15 residues. The CDR3 sequence: CASSQGDREPYEQYF. The CDR3 coding sequence is TGTGCCAGCAGCCAAGGGGACAGGGAACCCTACGAGCAGTACTTC.

The genes are TRBV7-2 and TRBJ2-2, with TRBD1 identical over 9 bases. Germline trimming cut 3 bases from V and 6 bases from J; bases unmatched to any gene: 5. Germline V gene sequence: CDR1 SGHTA, CDR2 FQGNSA. The CDR3 contains 15 residues. CDR3 region: CASSLFGQGSGELFF. CDR3 DNA: TGTGCCAGCAGCTTGTTCGGACAGGGGTCCGGGGAGCTGTTTTTT. Variable domain in full (rest from reference TRBV7-2 and TRBJ2-2): GAGVSQSPSNKVTEKGKDVELRCDPISGHTALYWYRQSLGQGLEFLIYFQGNSAPDKSGLPSDRFSAERTGGSVSTLTIQRTQQEDSAVYLCASSLFGQGSGELFFGEGSRLTVL.

Remarks on this clonotype: Because the CDR3 is missing its conserved closing phenylalanine or tryptophan, this is likely a read error. The chain employs TRBV7-2 and TRBJ2-7, with 14 bases that match TRBD2. With V trimmed by 0 bases and J by 6 bases, 10 bases remained unmatched. CDR3 size: 18 residues. The germline CDR1 and CDR2 sequences are SGHTA and FQGNSA. The CDR3 spells CASSLAATSGRGLGEQYY. The DNA for the CDR3 is TGTGCCAGCAGCTTAGCAGCGACTAGCGGGAGGGGATTGGGCGAGCAGTACTAC.

This clonotype has only a few counts. The chain links TRBV3-1 to TRBJ2-1; 8 bases are a match to TRBD2. The CDR3 loop spans 16 amino acids. The germline V gene encodes CDR1 LGHDT and CDR2 YNNKEL (reference sequence). The V and J ends lost 1 base and 8 bases, in that order; junction bases with no gene match: 10. The CDR3 bases are TGTGCCAGCAGCCAAGCCCCGGGGGGGGTCAGACATGAGCAGTTCTTC. It translates to CASSQAPGGVRHEQFF.

This clonotype was found many times. One junction end disagrees with the germline gene, perhaps due to a read error. The V gene is TRBV5-1, the J gene TRBJ2-7; 8 bases match TRBD1. The CDR3 covers 14 residues. Germline V gene lookup returns CDR1 SGHRS and CDR2 YFSETQ. The CDR3 DNA reads as TGTGCCAGCAGTTTCTTAACAGGGGGCTACGAGCAGTACTTC. This gives the protein CASSFLTGGYEQYF.

This clonotype was seen a few times. The rearrangement uses TRBV15 and TRBJ2-2, with D maybe TRBD2 (6 bases). The germline CDR1 and CDR2 sequences are LNHNV and YYDKDF (reference sequence). This CDR3 comprises 15 residues. The ends were cut back, 3 bases at V and 0 bases at J, with 8 bases in the middle. CDR3 DNA: TGTGCCACCAGCAGGGACTATCCGAACACCGGGGAGCTGTTTTTT. Encoded protein: CATSRDYPNTGELFF. Using reference TRBV15 and TRBJ2-2 for the parts outside the CDR3, the full variable domain is DAMVIQNPRYQVTQFGKPVTLSCSQTLNHNVMYWYQQKSSQAPKLLFHYYDKDFNNEADTPDNFQSRRPNTSFCFLDIRSPGLGDTAMYLCATSRDYPNTGELFFGEGSRLTVL.

The genes are TRBV25-1 and TRBJ2-5, with D possibly matching TRBD2 (5 bases). This CDR3 has 13 amino acids. V lost 1 base and J lost 11, with 14 bases in between. Germline V gene data show CDR1 as MGHDK and CDR2 as SYGVNS. This CDR3 reads CASSELEVNEQYF. The CDR3 nucleotides are TGTGCCAGCAGTGAATTGGAGGTTAATGAGCAGTACTTC. The whole variable domain, filled in from reference TRBV25-1 and TRBJ2-5, reads EADIYQTPRYLVIGTGKKITLECSQTMGHDKMYWYQQDPGMELHLIHYSYGVNSTEKGDLSSESTVSRIRTEHFPLTLESARPSHTSQYLCASSELEVNEQYFGPGTRLLVL.

This clonotype has more than one count but fewer than ten. The rearrangement uses TRBV9 and TRBJ2-7, with D hard to call. The V gene's germline CDR1 is SGDLS and CDR2 YYNGEE. This CDR3 has 13 residues. V was shortened by 3 bases and J by 8 bases, with 15 bases between the two germline ends. The CDR3 reads CASSEDMGWKQYF. CDR3 DNA sequence: TGTGCCAGCAGCGAAGACATGGGGTGGAAGCAGTACTTC. Full variable domain (remainder filled in from reference TRBV9 and TRBJ2-7): DSGVTQTPKHLITATGQRVTLRCSPRSGDLSVYWYQQSLDQGLQFLIQYYNGEERAKGNILERFSAQQFPDLHSELNLSSLELGDSALYFCASSEDMGWKQYFGPGTRLTVT.

This clonotype has a handful of counts. The genes are TRBV4-1 and TRBJ2-7; TRBD1 is a possible D gene (5 bases). V was cut by 1 base and J by 3 bases, with 13 bases left in between. This CDR3 contains 15 residues. Per germline, CDR1 MGHRA and CDR2 YSYEKL. The CDR3 loop reads CASSQATVKGYEQYF. The CDR3 bases are TGCGCCAGCAGCCAAGCGACAGTTAAAGGCTACGAGCAGTACTTC.

The chain combines TRBV11-2 with TRBJ2-3; 8 nucleotides line up with TRBD1. V was clipped by 0 bases and J by 1 base; unmatched bases: 3. This CDR3 contains 16 residues. Germline CDR1 is SGHAT and CDR2 is FQNNGV. CDR3 bases: TGTGCCAGCAGCTTAGAGACGACAGGGGGCACAGATACGCAGTATTTT. Its translation: CASSLETTGGTDTQYF.

The chain couples TRBV12-3 or TRBV12-4 to TRBJ2-1, with 10 bases fitting TRBD2. J lost 10 bases, V lost 3 bases, and 3 bases had no gene match. This CDR3 spans 13 amino acids. In nucleotides, the CDR3 is TGTGCCAGCAGTTTCAGCGGGGGGGACGAGCAGTTCTTC. It specifies CASSFSGGDEQFF.

This chain's CDR3 is CASSLEPKGSSNQPQHF. The DNA of the CDR3 is TGTGCCAGCAGCTTAGAGCCCAAAGGTAGCAGCAATCAGCCCCAGCATTTT. This sequence joins TRBV5-5 and TRBJ1-5; D unclear. The V gene lost 2 bases and the J gene lost 1 base, with 16 bases spanning the gap. The CDR3 runs to 17 residues. Germline V lookup: CDR1 SGHKS, CDR2 YYEKEE (reference sequence).

The table lists this clonotype with many counts. V usage is TRBV28 and J usage is TRBJ1-2; D is ambiguous. The CDR3 covers 12 residues. The germline V and J ends were trimmed by 3 bases and 4 bases, with 6 bases remaining between them. CDR1 is MDHEN, CDR2 SYDVKM, per germline. The CDR3 here is CASSLGLYGYTF. For the CDR3, the DNA is TGTGCCAGCAGTTTGGGTCTCTATGGCTACACCTTC.

The chain uses TRBV7-9 and TRBJ1-6, with D perhaps matching TRBD1 (6 bases). CDR1 is SEHNR and CDR2 is FQNEAQ in the germline V gene (reference sequence). V was pared by 5 bases and J by 10 bases, with 18 bases between. This CDR3 region has 15 residues. Written as DNA, the CDR3 is TGTGCCAGCAGCCCCAGTGCGGGGGCTATATCACCCCTCCACTTT. Its protein is CASSPSAGAISPLHF.

The chain uses TRBV12-3 or TRBV12-4 and TRBJ2-1, with 7 bases lining up with TRBD2. The DNA matches TRBJ2-7 better at its end, which makes the J call doubtful. The CDR3 has 14 amino acids. In DNA, the CDR3 is TGTGCCAGCAGCAGAGCTAGCGGCTACAATGAGCAGTACTTC. This codes for CASSRASGYNEQYF.

Comments on this clonotype: Likely a read error: the CDR3 ends without its conserved phenylalanine or tryptophan. The chain carries TRBV20-1 and TRBJ2-4; no firm D call. CDR1 is DFQATT, CDR2 SNEGSKA, per germline (reference sequence). Trimming shortened V by 5 bases and J by 2 bases, and 10 bases separated the two germline ends. There are 13 residues in the CDR3. CDR3 in amino acids: CSAPRAPKNIQYS. DNA of the CDR3: TGCAGTGCTCCCCGGGCCCCCAAAAACATTCAGTACTCC.

This clonotype was counted only a few times. The chain links TRBV15 to TRBJ2-5; unclear D gene. The ends were cut back, 0 bases at V and 11 bases at J, with 22 bases in the middle. Germline CDR1 reads LNHNV; CDR2 reads YYDKDF (reference sequence). There are 16 residues in the CDR3. CDR3 sequence reads: CATSRDYPGLDNEQYF. The CDR3 DNA sequence: TGTGCCACCAGCAGAGATTATCCGGGTCTAGACAATGAGCAGTACTTC.

The gene calls are TRBV6-2 or TRBV6-3 and TRBJ2-1; the match to TRBD2 covers 10 bases. This CDR3 is built from 15 residues. In germline, CDR1 is MNHEY, CDR2 SVGEGT. V trimming: 4 bases; J trimming: 6 bases; junction bases outside the gene matches: 6. Here the CDR3 reads CASSLAGGGFNEQFF. CDR3 nucleotides: TGTGCCAGCAGTTTAGCGGGGGGAGGATTCAATGAGCAGTTCTTC.

The V call is TRBV7-9, the J call TRBJ1-2; no definite D call. The CDR3 is made up of 14 amino acids. Germline V gives CDR1 SEHNR, CDR2 FQNEAQ (reference sequence). V lost 0 bases, J lost 7 bases, and 12 bases lay in between. In DNA, the CDR3 is TGTGCCAGCAGCTTAGCAGCCCCGCTAAGTGGCTACACCTTC. This codes for CASSLAAPLSGYTF.

The chain carries TRBV28 and TRBJ2-7; 7 bases are a match to TRBD1. The CDR3 covers 12 residues. Germline assignment: CDR1 MDHEN and CDR2 SYDVKM. DNA for the CDR3: TGTGACAATGGACAGGCCCCCTACGAGCAGTACTTC. Amino acids: CDNGQAPYEQYF.

The rearrangement links TRBV5-1 to TRBJ2-1; D gene uncertain. Germline V gene sequence: CDR1 SGHRS, CDR2 YFSETQ. The V end was cut by 4 bases, the J end by 5 bases, with 19 bases between. The CDR3 runs 16 residues. The CDR3 sequence: CASSPIGPDRNNEQFF. The CDR3, as DNA: TGCGCCAGCAGCCCCATAGGACCGGATAGGAACAATGAGCAGTTCTTC.

There are a few counts of this clonotype. V usage is TRBV7-2 and J usage is TRBJ2-1, with D unresolved. Trimming removed 2 bases from V and 5 bases from J, with 10 bases in between. There are 14 residues in the CDR3. Per the germline V gene, CDR1 is SGHTA and CDR2 is FQGNSA. CDR3 nucleotides: TGTGCCAGCAGCTTATCCCGTATGCACAATGAGCAGTTCTTC. Its translation is CASSLSRMHNEQFF.

The chain employs TRBV20-1 and TRBJ1-2, with D uncertain. The CDR3 runs to 12 residues. Trimming removed 5 bases at V and 4 bases at J, with 11 bases between. CDR1 and CDR2 (germline): DFQATT, SNEGSKA (reference sequence). Here the CDR3 reads CSAFPGGYGYTF. For the CDR3, the DNA is TGCAGTGCTTTTCCGGGCGGCTATGGCTACACCTTC.